This T cell receptor (beta chain) was found in a study of blood T cell repertoires in COVID-19. Profiling relied on immunoSEQ multiplex PCR, and the TCRdb table lists in-frame clones only, not all of them. This sample yields about 670,000 clones, of which around 89% are seen a single time; 0.2% to 0.3% belongs to the top ten. V was clipped by 7 bases and J by 14 bases, with 15 bases between them. The CDR3 contains 11 residues. Germline assignment: CDR1 SGHDT and CDR2 YYEEEE. The J gene is TRBJ1-4, the V gene TRBV5-6; the D gene is possibly TRBD1 (5 bases). The sequence was obtained from a woman younger than 30 with acute or convalescent COVID-19. Source material: peripheral blood. The CDR3 DNA follows: TGTGCCAGCCAATGGGGGGATACGCTGTTTTTT. As protein: CASQWGDTLFF.